This T cell receptor beta chain is from a study of Ad26.COV2.S vaccination and SARS-CoV-2 variants. Across the study: Intramuscularly, Ad26.COV2.S was given either once or twice, 56 days apart. Regarding the study as a whole: Similar non-spike TCR breadth was seen in vaccine and placebo recipients.

Repertoires were generated with immunoSEQ multiplex PCR, while TCRdb's copy carries only in-frame clones and drops some. The data show approximately 410,000 clones, about 90% seen once. The CDR3 covers 14 residues. The V and J ends lost 5 bases and 4 bases respectively, with 13 bases between them. From germline, CDR1 is SGHRS and CDR2 YFSETQ. The treatment here: approximately 18 received Ad26.COV2.S at low or high dose, single or two shots; five or six received placebo; per-sample allocation not given. Sampling occurred on day 63 after the first vaccine or placebo injection. Vaccine was an Ad26 vector expressing Wuhan-strain SARS-CoV-2 spike. This clone was recorded once. Its antigen is as yet unknown.

The specimen comprised peripheral blood, sampled in a trial of Ad26.COV2.S vaccine versus placebo. The sequence derives from a person aged 18-65 years who received the Ad26.COV2.S COVID-19 vaccine or a placebo. The V gene is TRBV5-1, the J gene TRBJ1-3, with D possibly matching TRBD1 (6 bases). The DNA of the CDR3 is TGCGCCAGCAGTTCAGGGGCTCAGGGAAACACCATATATTTT. Its protein is CASSSGAQGNTIYF.